These 32 T cell receptor beta chains were sequenced from one sample in a study of blood T cell repertoires in COVID-19. Assay used: immunoSEQ multiplex PCR; TCRdb lists only in-frame clones, some missing. The data hold 160,000 or so clones, with roughly 80% observed a single time. Sequencing was done on a sample of PBMCs or T cells enriched from blood (not recorded which). The receptor set was obtained from a woman between 50 and 59 years old who had recovered from COVID-19.

The genes are TRBV3-1 (or the pseudogene TRBV3-2) and TRBJ2-5, with TRBD2 identical over 8 bases. In germline, CDR1 is LGHDT, CDR2 YNNKEL (reference sequence). The CDR3 has 16 residues. The V segment lost 3 bases and the J segment 4 bases; nucleotides outside the gene matches: 10. CDR3 nucleotides: TGTGCCAGCAGCCACGCGTACGGGGGGGCCGGAGAGACCCAGTACTTC. This codes for CASSHAYGGAGETQYF.

This sequence joins TRBV5-4 and TRBJ2-2, with TRBD2 identical over 7 bases. V shed 4 bases, J shed 1 base, and the junction held 7 bases outside the gene matches. Germline CDR1 reads SGHNT; CDR2 reads YYREEE (reference sequence). The CDR3 is 16 residues long. This CDR3 reads CASSKGLDQNTGELFF. DNA for the CDR3: TGTGCCAGCAGCAAAGGACTAGACCAGAACACCGGGGAGCTGTTTTTT. The complete variable domain, with remaining parts taken from reference TRBV5-4 and TRBJ2-2, reads ETGVTQSPTHLIKTRGQQVTLRCSSQSGHNTVSWYQQALGQGPQFIFQYYREEENGRGNFPPRFSGLQFPNYSSELNVNALELDDSALYLCASSKGLDQNTGELFFGEGSRLTVL.

This CDR3 reads CASSVSSDTQYF. Written as DNA, the CDR3 is TGTGCCAGCTCCGTCTCTTCCGATACGCAGTATTTT. This chain connects TRBV18 to TRBJ2-3, with D hard to call. Trimming removed 6 bases from V and 6 bases from J, with 10 bases in between. The germline V gene encodes CDR1 KGHSH and CDR2 LQKENI. The CDR3 runs to 12 residues.

This CDR3 is CASSPNLTPLETQYF. CDR3 in DNA: TGTGCCAGCTCACCGAACTTGACACCATTGGAGACCCAGTACTTC. V usage is TRBV18 and J usage is TRBJ2-5; D is undetermined. CDR1 is KGHSH and CDR2 is LQKENI in the germline V gene. The ends were cut back, 3 bases at V and 5 bases at J, with 16 bases in the middle. The CDR3 extends over 15 amino acids.

V is TRBV6-4 and J is TRBJ2-3; TRBD2 matches at 7 bases. Trimming removed 6 bases from V and 4 bases from J; junction bases left unmatched: 4. The germline gives CDR1 MRHNA, CDR2 SNTAGT. The CDR3 runs to 13 residues. The CDR3 sequence is CASSVAGADTQYF. CDR3 nucleotide sequence: TGTGCCAGCAGCGTCGCGGGGGCAGATACGCAGTATTTT.

This rearrangement joins TRBV5-1 to TRBJ2-1; tentative D call: TRBD2 (5 bases). V was clipped by 1 base and J by 5 bases, with 13 bases between them. Germline CDR1 SGHRS, CDR2 YFSETQ. The CDR3 spans 15 residues. The CDR3 loop reads CASSLPYSGNNEQFF. The CDR3 DNA follows: TGCGCCAGCAGCTTGCCGTATTCCGGGAACAATGAGCAGTTCTTC.

This chain uses TRBV6-5 with TRBJ1-2; TRBD1 matches at 9 bases. The length of the CDR3 is 14 residues. J was trimmed by 5 bases and V by 2 bases; bases with no gene match: 3. The germline CDR1 and CDR2 sequences are MNHEY and SVGAGI. As DNA, the CDR3 is TGTGCCAGCAGTTACAAGGGGACAGGGTATGGCTACACCTTC. It codes for CASSYKGTGYGYTF.

This clone was seen once. The CDR3 spells CASSEGQGFAEKLFF. The CDR3, as DNA: TGTGCCAGCAGTGAAGGACAGGGGTTCGCTGAAAAACTGTTTTTT. The genes are TRBV6-1 and TRBJ1-4; 8 nucleotides match TRBD1. V dropped 1 base and J dropped 7; count of bases not matched to a gene: 5. The CDR3 contains 15 residues. Looked up from germline, CDR1 is MNHNS and CDR2 is SASEGT.

This clone was counted between two and nine times. The gene calls are TRBV12-5 and TRBJ2-1, with 9 bases that match TRBD1. CDR3 length: 15 residues. With 1 base clipped from V and 8 bases from J, the junction kept 6 bases outside the gene matches. Germline V gives CDR1 LGHNT, CDR2 FRNRAP. CDR3 sequence: CASGLGDRVDHEQFF. CDR3 DNA: TGTGCTAGTGGTTTGGGGGACAGGGTAGATCATGAGCAGTTCTTC.

The V call is TRBV9, the J call TRBJ1-4, with TRBD1 matching over 7 bases. The CDR3 is made up of 14 amino acids. Trimming removed 3 bases from V and 5 bases from J; junction bases left unmatched: 4. Germline values: CDR1 SGDLS, CDR2 YYNGEE. The DNA for the CDR3 is TGTGCCAGCAGCGCGACAGGGAGGAATGAAAAACTGTTTTTT. Translation: CASSATGRNEKLFF.

This clone was detected once. The V and J genes are TRBV19 and TRBJ1-1; D remains ambiguous. The length of the CDR3 is 13 residues. Germline V gene data show CDR1 as LNHDA and CDR2 as SQIVND (reference sequence). The V end lost 5 bases, the J end lost 4 bases, and 11 bases lay between the germline ends. The CDR3 is CASSLSPLTEAFF. CDR3 DNA sequence: TGTGCCAGTAGTTTGTCCCCTCTCACTGAAGCTTTCTTT.

V is TRBV12-5 and J is TRBJ2-7, with 11 bases aligning to TRBD1. Germline trimming cut 6 bases from V and 6 bases from J; bases unmatched to any gene: 10. The germline V gene has CDR1 LGHNT and CDR2 FRNRAP. The CDR3 totals 15 residues. The DNA of the CDR3 is TGTGCTAGTGGCCCCCCTTCCGGGACAGGGGGCGAGCAGTACTTC. Its protein is CASGPPSGTGGEQYF.

V and J are TRBV27 and TRBJ1-1; D is unresolved. This CDR3 spans 13 amino acids. The V gene lost 5 bases and the J gene lost 8 bases, with 15 bases spanning the gap. The V gene's germline CDR1 is MNHEY and CDR2 SMNVEV (reference sequence). The CDR3 is CASSPGLGGEAFF. Written as DNA, the CDR3 is TGTGCCAGCAGTCCCGGACTGGGTGGCGAAGCTTTCTTT.

The chain uses TRBV29-1 and TRBJ1-4; tentative D call: TRBD1 (6 bases). The CDR3 runs to 11 residues. The germline CDR1 and CDR2 sequences are SQVTM and ANQGSEA. V was shortened by 5 bases and J by 8 bases, with 9 bases between the two germline ends. CDR3 amino acids: CSVWGREKLFF. The CDR3 region has the DNA TGCAGCGTTTGGGGGCGGGAAAAACTGTTTTTT.

CDR3 protein: CASSGAGTNTGELFF. DNA of the CDR3: TGTGCCAGCAGCGGAGCGGGTACGAACACCGGGGAGCTGTTTTTT. J is TRBJ2-2 and V is TRBV11-3, with D maybe TRBD2 (6 bases). The V and J ends lost 5 bases and 0 bases respectively, with 10 bases between them. The CDR3 is 15 amino acids. The germline CDR1 and CDR2 sequences are SGHNT and YENEEA.

This clone was counted a single time. This chain joins TRBV5-4 and TRBJ2-1, with 8 nucleotides matching TRBD2. This CDR3 contains 16 residues. With 4 bases clipped from V and 2 bases from J, the junction kept 8 bases outside the gene matches. CDR1 SGHNT and CDR2 YYREEE come from the germline V gene (reference sequence). The CDR3 DNA sequence: TGTGCCAGCAGCGAGAGCGGGAGTGGGGCCTACAATGAGCAGTTCTTC. Translating gives CASSESGSGAYNEQFF.

This sequence joins TRBV14 and TRBJ2-4; the match to TRBD1 covers 7 bases. This CDR3 has 17 residues. V lost 4 bases to trimming and J lost 3 bases; unmatched junction nucleotides: 12. In germline, CDR1 is SGHDN, CDR2 FVKESK. The chain's CDR3 is CASSRGQVFKVKNIQYF. CDR3 coding DNA: TGTGCCAGCAGCCGTGGACAGGTTTTTAAAGTCAAAAACATTCAGTACTTC.

This chain connects TRBV6-2 or TRBV6-3 to TRBJ2-7; maybe TRBD1 (6 bases). Germline-derived CDR1 and CDR2 are MNHEY and SVGEGT. The ends were cut back, 6 bases at V and 2 bases at J, with 20 bases in the middle. The CDR3 is made up of 16 amino acids. This CDR3 is CASSPRHGTLTYEQYF. The CDR3 DNA reads TGTGCCAGCAGCCCTCGTCATGGGACACTAACCTACGAGCAGTACTTC.

This chain connects TRBV2 to TRBJ1-1, with D unresolved. CDR1 is SNHLY, CDR2 FYNNEI, per germline. The CDR3 runs 13 residues. Trimming shortened V by 3 bases and J by 1 base, and 6 bases separated the two germline ends. The CDR3 bases are TGTGCCAGCAGTGAGCAGGCGAACACTGAAGCTTTCTTT. This gives the protein CASSEQANTEAFF.

This chain links TRBV3-1 (or the pseudogene TRBV3-2) with TRBJ1-6; D is undetermined. V gave up 1 base and J gave up 5 bases, with 6 bases separating them. Germline loops: CDR1 LGHDT, CDR2 YNNKEL (reference sequence). The CDR3 extends over 14 amino acids. CDR3 DNA: TGTGCCAGCAGCCAAGTTCAAAATAATTCACCCCTCCACTTT. Translating it yields CASSQVQNNSPLHF.

This clone was recorded a few times. The rearrangement links TRBV7-8 to TRBJ2-5; weak D call: TRBD2 (5 bases). Germline loops: CDR1 SGHVS, CDR2 FQNEAQ. CDR3 length: 14 amino acids. V was pared by 5 bases and J by 9 bases, with 19 bases between. The CDR3 sequence is CASSETRTGWAQYF. CDR3 nucleotide sequence: TGTGCCAGCAGCGAGACACGGACGGGGTGGGCCCAGTACTTC.

The chain is built from TRBV9 and TRBJ1-1; tentative D call: TRBD1 (6 bases). CDR1 SGDLS and CDR2 YYNGEE come from the germline V gene. V lost 0 bases to trimming and J lost 4 bases, with 16 bases between them. This CDR3 region has 16 residues. The CDR3 loop is CASSVAGGGAGTEAFF. Here the CDR3 DNA reads TGTGCCAGCAGCGTAGCTGGTGGGGGGGCTGGCACTGAAGCTTTCTTT.

This chain joins TRBV25-1 and TRBJ2-1, with TRBD1 as a possible D gene (5 bases). From germline, CDR1 is MGHDK and CDR2 SYGVNS. Trimming removed 3 bases at V and 8 bases at J, with 11 bases between. The CDR3 sequence is 13 residues long. Here the CDR3 DNA reads TGTGCCAGCAGTGATCAGGGTAGAGATGAGCAGTTCTTC. Translating it yields CASSDQGRDEQFF.

The chain employs TRBV12-3 or TRBV12-4 and TRBJ2-7; D is possibly TRBD1 (6 bases). This CDR3 has 13 amino acids. V gave up 2 bases and J gave up 2 bases, with 7 bases separating them. The CDR3 nucleotides read TGTGCCAGCAGTTTAAGACAGGCCTACGAGCAGTACTTC. It specifies CASSLRQAYEQYF.

This clone was seen only a few times. The V gene is TRBV3-1 (or the pseudogene TRBV3-2), the J gene TRBJ1-2; 10 bases line up with TRBD1. Germline V gene data show CDR1 as LGHDT and CDR2 as YNNKEL (reference sequence). The CDR3 runs 15 residues. V dropped 3 bases and J dropped 2; count of bases not matched to a gene: 3. CDR3 in amino acids: CASSHPGQGNYGYTF. The DNA of the CDR3 is TGTGCCAGCAGCCACCCGGGACAGGGGAACTATGGCTACACCTTC.

The chain joins TRBV4-2 to TRBJ2-5; D is possibly TRBD2 (5 bases). The CDR3 length is 16 residues. Germline CDR1 is LGHNA and CDR2 is YNFKEQ. The V and J ends lost 1 base and 2 bases respectively, with 14 bases between them. CDR3 amino acids: CASSQVLADTQETQYF. The CDR3 DNA is TGTGCCAGCAGCCAAGTCCTAGCAGACACTCAAGAGACCCAGTACTTC.

The rearrangement joins TRBV28 to TRBJ2-5; TRBD1 aligns across 12 bases. The length of the CDR3 is 17 residues. Germline V lookup: CDR1 MDHEN, CDR2 SYDVKM. Unmatched junction bases numbered 12, after V lost 5 bases and J lost 5 bases. CDR3 DNA: TGTGCCAGCAGTATCCGGGACAGGGGGCCTATAGTGGAGACCCAGTACTTC. It translates to CASSIRDRGPIVETQYF.

The V call is TRBV7-2, the J call TRBJ2-1; TRBD2 matches 12 bases. Trimming cost V 1 base and J 6 bases; bases outside gene matches: 4. The CDR3 spans 16 residues. CDR1 and CDR2 (germline): SGHTA, FQGNSA. In DNA, the CDR3 is TGTGCCAGCAGCTTAGTCACTAGCGGGAGGATCAATGAGCAGTTCTTC. This translates into CASSLVTSGRINEQFF.

This chain connects TRBV7-2 to TRBJ2-4; possibly TRBD2 for D (5 bases). The CDR3 runs 15 residues. With 1 base removed from V and 1 base from J, the gap between germline ends came to 8 bases. Germline CDR1 SGHTA, CDR2 FQGNSA. DNA of the CDR3: TGTGCCAGCAGCTTAGGAGGGCCTGCCAAAAACATTCAGTACTTC. It is translated as CASSLGGPAKNIQYF.

This sequence joins TRBV3-1 (or the pseudogene TRBV3-2) and TRBJ2-1; 12 nucleotides match TRBD2. The ends lost 4 bases at V and 2 bases at J; junction bases unmatched: 3. Germline CDR1 reads LGHDT; CDR2 reads YNNKEL (reference sequence). CDR3 length: 16 amino acids. CDR3 residues: CASSPLAGGPYNEQFF. The CDR3 nucleotides read TGTGCCAGCAGCCCCCTAGCGGGGGGGCCCTACAATGAGCAGTTCTTC.

This chain connects TRBV11-1 to TRBJ1-1; D is unresolved. The CDR3 extends over 14 amino acids. Looked up from germline, CDR1 is SGHAT and CDR2 is FQDESV (reference sequence). V dropped 2 bases and J dropped 2 bases, with 9 bases sitting between them. In nucleotides, the CDR3 is TGTGCCAGCAGCTTATCCGAGGCCAACACTGAAGCTTTCTTT. This sequence encodes CASSLSEANTEAFF.

The chain carries TRBV7-6 and TRBJ2-7; D possibly corresponds to TRBD1 (5 bases). CDR1 is SGHVS, CDR2 FNYEAQ, per germline. V lost 0 bases, J lost 2 bases, and 11 bases lay in between. The CDR3 is made up of 15 amino acids. The CDR3 here is CASSLAALGAYEQYF. CDR3 DNA sequence: TGTGCCAGCAGCTTAGCAGCCTTAGGGGCCTACGAGCAGTACTTC.